This record looks at one TCR beta chain sequence and its context. What it binds is not known. PCR used 60 Vbeta primers and 13 Jbeta primers. Assay used: immunoSEQ multiplex PCR; TCRdb lists only in-frame clones, some missing. The table includes about 190,000 clones, 75% to 90% detected once. CDR3 length equals 17 residues. V was pared by 6 bases and J by 0 bases, with 11 bases of the junction left unmatched. CDR1 and CDR2 (germline): SNHLY, FYNNEI. The data were taken from a study of cytomegalovirus exposure and HLA in healthy donors. About the study: Assignment to the Caucasian-associated ancestry cluster applied to approximately 80% of the approximately 390 genotyped donors. Study results and limitations: When analyzed later, the rates of TCR association showed variation by HLA locus, with DRB1 the most and HLA-C the fewest. The study dropped some indistinguishable V segments, TRBV6-2 and TRBV6-3 among them.

The gene calls are TRBV2 and TRBJ1-1; 9 positions match TRBD1. The sample comprised PBMCs. The source is a boy aged 2 to 10 in good health and CMV-seronegative. This CDR3 reads CASREGQGDPVNTEAFF. Written as DNA, the CDR3 is TGTGCCAGCAGAGAGGGACAGGGCGATCCAGTGAACACTGAAGCTTTCTTT.